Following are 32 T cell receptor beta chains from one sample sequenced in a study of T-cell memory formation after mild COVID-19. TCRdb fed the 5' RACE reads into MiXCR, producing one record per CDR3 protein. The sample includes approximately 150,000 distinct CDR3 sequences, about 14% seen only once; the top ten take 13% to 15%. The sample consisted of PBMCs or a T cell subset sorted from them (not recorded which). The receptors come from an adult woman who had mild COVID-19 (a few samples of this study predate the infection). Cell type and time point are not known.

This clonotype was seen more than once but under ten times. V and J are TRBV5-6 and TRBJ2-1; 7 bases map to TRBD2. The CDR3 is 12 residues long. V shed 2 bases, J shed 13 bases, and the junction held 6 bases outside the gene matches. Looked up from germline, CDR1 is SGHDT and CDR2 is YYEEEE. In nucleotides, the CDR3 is TGTGCCAGCAGCTTTGGGGGGGGACTCCAGTTCTTC. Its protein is CASSFGGGLQFF.

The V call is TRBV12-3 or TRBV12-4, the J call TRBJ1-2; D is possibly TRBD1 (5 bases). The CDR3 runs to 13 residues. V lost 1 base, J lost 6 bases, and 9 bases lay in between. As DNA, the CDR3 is TGTGCCAGCAGTTTAGTAGAGACAGATGGCTACACCTTC. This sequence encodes CASSLVETDGYTF.

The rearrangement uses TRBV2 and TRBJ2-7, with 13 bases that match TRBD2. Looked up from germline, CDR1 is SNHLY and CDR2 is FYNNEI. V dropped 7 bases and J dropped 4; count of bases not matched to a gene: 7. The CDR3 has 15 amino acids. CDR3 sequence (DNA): TGTGCCAGCACGAAAGGACTAGCGGGAGTGTACGAGCAGTACTTC. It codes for CASTKGLAGVYEQYF.

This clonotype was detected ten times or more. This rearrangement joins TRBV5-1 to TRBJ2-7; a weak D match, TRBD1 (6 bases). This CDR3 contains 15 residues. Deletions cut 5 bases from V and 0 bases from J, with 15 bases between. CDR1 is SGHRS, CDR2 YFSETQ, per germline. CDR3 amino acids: CASRDRPDSSYEQYF. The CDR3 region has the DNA TGCGCCAGCAGGGACAGACCTGATTCCTCCTACGAGCAGTACTTC.

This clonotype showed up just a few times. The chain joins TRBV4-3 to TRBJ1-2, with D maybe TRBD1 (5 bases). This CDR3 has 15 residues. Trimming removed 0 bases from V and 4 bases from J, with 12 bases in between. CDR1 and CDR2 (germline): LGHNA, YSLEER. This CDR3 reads CASSQDALRAYGYTF. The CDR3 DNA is TGCGCCAGCAGCCAAGATGCCCTCAGGGCCTATGGCTACACCTTC.

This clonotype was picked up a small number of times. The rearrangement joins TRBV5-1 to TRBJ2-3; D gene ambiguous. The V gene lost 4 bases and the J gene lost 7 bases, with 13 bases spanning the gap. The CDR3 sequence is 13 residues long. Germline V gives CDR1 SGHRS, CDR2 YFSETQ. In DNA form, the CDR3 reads TGCGCCAGCAGCCCCGCCGTTGGAAATACGCAGTATTTT. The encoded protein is CASSPAVGNTQYF.

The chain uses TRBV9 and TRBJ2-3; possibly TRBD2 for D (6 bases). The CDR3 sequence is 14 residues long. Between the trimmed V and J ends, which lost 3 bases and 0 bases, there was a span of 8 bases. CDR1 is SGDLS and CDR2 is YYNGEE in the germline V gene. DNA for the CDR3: TGTGCCAGCAGCGACGGAGGGAGCACAGATACGCAGTATTTT. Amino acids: CASSDGGSTDTQYF.

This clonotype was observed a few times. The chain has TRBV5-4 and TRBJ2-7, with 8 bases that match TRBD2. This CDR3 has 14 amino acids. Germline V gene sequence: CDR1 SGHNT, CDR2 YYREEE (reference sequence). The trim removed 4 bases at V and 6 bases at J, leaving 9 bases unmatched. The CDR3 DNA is TGTGCCAGCAGCAAGAGCGGGAGTGGTTTCGAGCAGTACTTC. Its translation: CASSKSGSGFEQYF.

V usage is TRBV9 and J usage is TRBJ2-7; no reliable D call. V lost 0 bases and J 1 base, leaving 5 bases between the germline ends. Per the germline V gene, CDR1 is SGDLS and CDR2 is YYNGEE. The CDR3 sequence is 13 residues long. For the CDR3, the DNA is TGTGCCAGCAGCGTAGGTGGGTCCTACGAGCAGTACTTC. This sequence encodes CASSVGGSYEQYF.

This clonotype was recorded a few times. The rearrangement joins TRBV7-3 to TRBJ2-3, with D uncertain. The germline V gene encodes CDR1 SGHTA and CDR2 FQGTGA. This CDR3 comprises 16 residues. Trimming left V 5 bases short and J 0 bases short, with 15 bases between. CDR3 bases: TGTGCCAGCAGCCCCCTGGCGGAAGCTAGCACAGATACGCAGTATTTT. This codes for CASSPLAEASTDTQYF.

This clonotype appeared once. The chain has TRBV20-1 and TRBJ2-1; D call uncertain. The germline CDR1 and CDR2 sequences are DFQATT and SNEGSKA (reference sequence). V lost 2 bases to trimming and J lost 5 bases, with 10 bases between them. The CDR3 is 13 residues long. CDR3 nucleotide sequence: TGCAGTGCTAGACCGCCCCCACACAATGAGCAGTTCTTC. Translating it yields CSARPPPHNEQFF.

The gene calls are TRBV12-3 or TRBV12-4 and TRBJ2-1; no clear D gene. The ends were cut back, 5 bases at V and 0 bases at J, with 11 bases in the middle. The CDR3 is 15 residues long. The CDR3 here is CASSLLSSSYNEQFF. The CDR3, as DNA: TGTGCCAGCAGTCTTCTATCAAGCTCCTACAATGAGCAGTTCTTC.

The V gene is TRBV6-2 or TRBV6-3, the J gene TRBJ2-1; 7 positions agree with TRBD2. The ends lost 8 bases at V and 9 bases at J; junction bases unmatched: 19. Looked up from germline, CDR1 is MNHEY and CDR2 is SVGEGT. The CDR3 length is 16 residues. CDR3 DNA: TGTGCCAGCTCTCGAGGGGCTAGCGGAGGGGAGAGTGAGCAGTTCTTC. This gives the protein CASSRGASGGESEQFF.

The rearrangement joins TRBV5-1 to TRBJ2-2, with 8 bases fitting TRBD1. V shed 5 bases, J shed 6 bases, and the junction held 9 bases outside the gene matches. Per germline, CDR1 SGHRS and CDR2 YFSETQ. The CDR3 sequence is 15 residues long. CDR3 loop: CASRPQGAGAGELFF. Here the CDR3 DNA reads TGCGCCAGCAGACCCCAGGGGGCTGGGGCCGGGGAGCTGTTTTTT.

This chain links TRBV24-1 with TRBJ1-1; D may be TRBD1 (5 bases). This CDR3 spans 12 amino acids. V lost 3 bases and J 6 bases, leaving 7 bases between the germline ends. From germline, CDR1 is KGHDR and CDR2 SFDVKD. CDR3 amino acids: CATSDGTPEAFF. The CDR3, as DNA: TGTGCCACCAGTGATGGGACTCCTGAAGCTTTCTTT.

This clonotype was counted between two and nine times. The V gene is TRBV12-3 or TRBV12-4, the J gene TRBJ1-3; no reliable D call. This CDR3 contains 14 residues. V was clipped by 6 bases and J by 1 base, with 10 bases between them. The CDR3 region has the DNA TGTGCCAGCAGCCCTAGCGGATCTGGAAACACCATATATTTT. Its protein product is CASSPSGSGNTIYF.

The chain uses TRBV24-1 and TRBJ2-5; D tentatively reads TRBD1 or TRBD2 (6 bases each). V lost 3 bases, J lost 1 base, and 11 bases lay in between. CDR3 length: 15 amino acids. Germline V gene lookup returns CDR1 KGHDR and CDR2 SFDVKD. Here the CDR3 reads CATSDPRGPQETQYF. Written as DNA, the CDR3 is TGTGCCACCAGTGATCCCCGGGGGCCCCAAGAGACCCAGTACTTC.

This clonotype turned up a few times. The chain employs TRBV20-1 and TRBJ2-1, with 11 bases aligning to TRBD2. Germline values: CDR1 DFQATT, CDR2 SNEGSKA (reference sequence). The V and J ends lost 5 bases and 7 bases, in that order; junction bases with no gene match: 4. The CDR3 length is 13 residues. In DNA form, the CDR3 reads TGCAGTGCTGGACTAGCGGGCGATAATGAGCAGTTCTTC. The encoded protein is CSAGLAGDNEQFF.

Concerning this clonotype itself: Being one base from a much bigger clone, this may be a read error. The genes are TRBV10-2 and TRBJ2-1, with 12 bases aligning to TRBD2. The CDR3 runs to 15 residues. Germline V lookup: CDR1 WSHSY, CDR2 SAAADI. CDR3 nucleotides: TGCGACAGCAGAGGGGGACTAGCGGGTTACAATGAGCAGTTCTTC. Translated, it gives CDSRGGLAGYNEQFF.

The CDR3 sequence: CASSLLQGAYEQYF. CDR3 DNA: TGTGCCAGCAGCTTACTACAGGGGGCGTACGAGCAGTACTTC. V is TRBV7-9 and J is TRBJ2-7; 9 bases map to TRBD1. In germline, CDR1 is SEHNR, CDR2 FQNEAQ (reference sequence). The CDR3 is 14 amino acids. J lost 4 bases, V lost 2 bases, and 3 bases had no gene match.

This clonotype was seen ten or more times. The CDR3 DNA reads as TGTGCCAGCAGGAGACTTAGGGGACTCGATGAGCAGTTCTTC. It specifies CASRRLRGLDEQFF. The chain combines TRBV6-2 or TRBV6-3 with TRBJ2-1; D may be TRBD2 (6 bases). Germline CDR1 reads MNHEY; CDR2 reads SVGEGT. CDR3 length: 14 amino acids. The ends were cut back, 6 bases at V and 8 bases at J, with 17 bases in the middle.

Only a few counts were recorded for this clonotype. CDR3 in amino acids: CASSLKASNQPQHF. DNA for the CDR3: TGTGCCAGCAGCTTAAAGGCGAGCAATCAGCCCCAGCATTTT. V and J are TRBV7-2 and TRBJ1-5; D gene ambiguous. The CDR3 loop spans 14 amino acids. Trimming cost V 2 bases and J 1 base, with 6 bases left between them. From germline, CDR1 is SGHTA and CDR2 FQGNSA.

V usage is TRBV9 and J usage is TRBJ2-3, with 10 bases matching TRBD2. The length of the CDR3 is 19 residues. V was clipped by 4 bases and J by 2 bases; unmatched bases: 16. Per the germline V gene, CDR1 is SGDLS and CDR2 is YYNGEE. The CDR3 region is CASSSQREGGVPHTDTQYF. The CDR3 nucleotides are TGTGCCAGCAGCTCCCAGCGGGAGGGGGGGGTCCCCCACACAGATACGCAGTATTTT.

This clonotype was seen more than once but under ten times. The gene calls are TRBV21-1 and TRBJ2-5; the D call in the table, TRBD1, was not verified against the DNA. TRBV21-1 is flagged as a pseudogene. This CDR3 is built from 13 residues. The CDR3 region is CASVCRTEETQYF. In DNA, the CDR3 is TGTGCCAGCGTTTGTAGGACAGAAGAGACCCAGTACTTC.

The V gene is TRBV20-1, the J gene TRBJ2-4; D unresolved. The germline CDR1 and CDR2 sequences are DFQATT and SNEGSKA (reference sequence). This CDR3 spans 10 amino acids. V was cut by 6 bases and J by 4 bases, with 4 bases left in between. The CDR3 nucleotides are TGCAGTGCCAGAAAAAACATTCAGTACTTC. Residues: CSARKNIQYF.

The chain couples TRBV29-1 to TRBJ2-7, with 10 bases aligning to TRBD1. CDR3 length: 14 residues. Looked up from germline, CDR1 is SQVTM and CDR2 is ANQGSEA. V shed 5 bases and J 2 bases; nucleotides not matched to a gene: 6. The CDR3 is CSVFSDRGPYEQYF. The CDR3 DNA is TGCAGCGTTTTTAGTGACAGGGGGCCCTACGAGCAGTACTTC.

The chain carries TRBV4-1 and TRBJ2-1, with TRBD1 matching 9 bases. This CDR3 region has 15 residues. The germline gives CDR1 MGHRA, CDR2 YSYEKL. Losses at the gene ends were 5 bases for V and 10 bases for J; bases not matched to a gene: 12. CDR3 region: CASSVDRGQGNEQFF. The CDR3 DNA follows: TGCGCCAGCAGCGTGGATCGGGGACAGGGTAACGAGCAGTTCTTC.

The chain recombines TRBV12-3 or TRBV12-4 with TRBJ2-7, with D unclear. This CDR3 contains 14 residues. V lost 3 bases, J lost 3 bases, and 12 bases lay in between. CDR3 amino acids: CASSFQISGYEQYF. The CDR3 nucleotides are TGTGCCAGCAGTTTCCAAATTTCGGGCTACGAGCAGTACTTC.

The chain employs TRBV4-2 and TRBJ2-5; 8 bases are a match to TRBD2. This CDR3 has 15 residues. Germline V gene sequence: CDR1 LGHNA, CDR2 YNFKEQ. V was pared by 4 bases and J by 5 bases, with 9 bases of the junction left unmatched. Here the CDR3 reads CASSPSGTRYETQYF. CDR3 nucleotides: TGTGCCAGCAGCCCATCCGGGACTAGATATGAGACCCAGTACTTC.

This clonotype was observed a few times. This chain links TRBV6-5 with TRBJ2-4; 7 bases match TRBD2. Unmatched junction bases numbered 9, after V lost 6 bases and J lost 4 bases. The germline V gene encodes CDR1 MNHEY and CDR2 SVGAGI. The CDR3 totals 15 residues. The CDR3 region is CASRPPAGAKNIQYF. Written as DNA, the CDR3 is TGTGCCAGCAGACCTCCTGCGGGAGCAAAAAACATTCAGTACTTC.

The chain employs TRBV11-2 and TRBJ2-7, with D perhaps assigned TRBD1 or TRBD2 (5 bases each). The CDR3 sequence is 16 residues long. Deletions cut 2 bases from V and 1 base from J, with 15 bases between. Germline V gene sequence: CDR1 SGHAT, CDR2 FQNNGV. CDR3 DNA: TGTGCCAGCAGCTTAAGGGGAGTAGGCGCTTCCTACGAGCAGTACTTC. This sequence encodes CASSLRGVGASYEQYF.

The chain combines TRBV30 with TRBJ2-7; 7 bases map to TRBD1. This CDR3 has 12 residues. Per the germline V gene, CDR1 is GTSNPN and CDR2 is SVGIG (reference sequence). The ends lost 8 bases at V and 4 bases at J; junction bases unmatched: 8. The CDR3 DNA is TGTGCCAAGGGACAGACACCGTACGAGCAGTACTTC. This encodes CAKGQTPYEQYF.